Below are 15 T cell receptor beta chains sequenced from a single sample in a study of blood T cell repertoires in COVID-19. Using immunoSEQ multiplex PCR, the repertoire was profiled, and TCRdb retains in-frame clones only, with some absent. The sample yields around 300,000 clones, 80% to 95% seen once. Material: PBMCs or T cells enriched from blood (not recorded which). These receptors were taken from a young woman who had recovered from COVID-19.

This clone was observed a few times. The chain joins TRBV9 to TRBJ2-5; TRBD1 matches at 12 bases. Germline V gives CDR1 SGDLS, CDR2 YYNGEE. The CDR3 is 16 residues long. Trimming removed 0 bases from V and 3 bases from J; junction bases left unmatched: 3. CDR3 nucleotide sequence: TGTGCCAGCAGCGTAGTTGGGACAGGGGGCAAAGAGACCCAGTACTTC. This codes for CASSVVGTGGKETQYF.

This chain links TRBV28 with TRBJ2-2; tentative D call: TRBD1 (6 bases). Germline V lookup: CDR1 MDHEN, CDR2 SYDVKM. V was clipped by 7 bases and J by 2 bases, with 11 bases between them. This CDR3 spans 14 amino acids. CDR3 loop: CASTPGANTGELFF. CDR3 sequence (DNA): TGTGCCAGCACCCCAGGGGCTAACACCGGGGAGCTGTTTTTT. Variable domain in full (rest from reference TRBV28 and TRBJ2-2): DVKVTQSSRYLVKRTGEKVFLECVQDMDHENMFWYRQDPGLGLRLIYFSYDVKMKEKGDIPEGYSVSREKKERFSLILESASTNQTSMYLCASTPGANTGELFFGEGSRLTVL.

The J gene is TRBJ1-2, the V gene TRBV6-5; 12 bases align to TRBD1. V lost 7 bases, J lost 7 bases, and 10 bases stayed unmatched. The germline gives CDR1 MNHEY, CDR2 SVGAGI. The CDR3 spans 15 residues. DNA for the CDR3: TGTGCCAGCATCCACCCGGGACAGGGGGCGTTTGGCTACACCTTC. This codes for CASIHPGQGAFGYTF.

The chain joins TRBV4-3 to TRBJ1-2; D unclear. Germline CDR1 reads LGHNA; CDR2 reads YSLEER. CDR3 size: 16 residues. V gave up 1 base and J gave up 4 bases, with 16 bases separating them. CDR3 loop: CASSQVLAEEGYGYTF. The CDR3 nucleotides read TGCGCCAGCAGCCAAGTACTCGCCGAAGAGGGCTATGGCTACACCTTC.

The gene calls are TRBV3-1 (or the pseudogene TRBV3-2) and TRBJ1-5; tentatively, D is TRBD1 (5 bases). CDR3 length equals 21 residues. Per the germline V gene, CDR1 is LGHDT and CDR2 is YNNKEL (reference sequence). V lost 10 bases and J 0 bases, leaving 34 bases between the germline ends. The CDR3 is CANEVREATGTGSYSNQPQHF. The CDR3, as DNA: TGTGCCAACGAAGTGAGGGAGGCAACCGGGACCGGGAGTTATAGCAATCAGCCCCAGCATTTT.

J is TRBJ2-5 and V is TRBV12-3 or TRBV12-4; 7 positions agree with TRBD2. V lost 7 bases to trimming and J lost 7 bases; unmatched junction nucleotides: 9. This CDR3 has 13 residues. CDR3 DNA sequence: TGTGCCAGCAATCTTGGGGGGGAGGGGACCCAGTACTTC. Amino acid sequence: CASNLGGEGTQYF.

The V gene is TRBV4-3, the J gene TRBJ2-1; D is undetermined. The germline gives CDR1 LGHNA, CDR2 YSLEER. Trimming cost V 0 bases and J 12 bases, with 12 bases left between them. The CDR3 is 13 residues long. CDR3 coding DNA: TGCGCCAGCAGCCAAGACCGTGGCGGTGGGCAGTTCTTC. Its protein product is CASSQDRGGGQFF.

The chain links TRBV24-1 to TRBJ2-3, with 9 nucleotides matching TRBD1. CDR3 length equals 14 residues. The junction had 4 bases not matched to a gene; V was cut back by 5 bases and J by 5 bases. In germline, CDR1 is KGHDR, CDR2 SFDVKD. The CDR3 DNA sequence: TGTGCCACCAGTGTTGGACAGGGGATAGATACGCAGTATTTT. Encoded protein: CATSVGQGIDTQYF.

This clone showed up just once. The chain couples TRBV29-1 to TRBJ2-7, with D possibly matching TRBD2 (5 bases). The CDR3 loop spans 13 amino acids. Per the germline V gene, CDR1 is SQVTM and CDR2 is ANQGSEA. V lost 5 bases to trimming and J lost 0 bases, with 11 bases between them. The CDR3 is CSVTLRDSYEQYF. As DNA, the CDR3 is TGCAGCGTTACCTTACGGGACTCCTACGAGCAGTACTTC.

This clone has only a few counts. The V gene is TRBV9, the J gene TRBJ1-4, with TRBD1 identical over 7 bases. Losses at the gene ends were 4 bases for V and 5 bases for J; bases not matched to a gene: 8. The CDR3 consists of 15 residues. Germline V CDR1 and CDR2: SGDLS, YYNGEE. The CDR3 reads CASSYRQGVNEKLFF. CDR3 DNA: TGTGCCAGCAGCTATAGACAGGGTGTAAATGAAAAACTGTTTTTT.

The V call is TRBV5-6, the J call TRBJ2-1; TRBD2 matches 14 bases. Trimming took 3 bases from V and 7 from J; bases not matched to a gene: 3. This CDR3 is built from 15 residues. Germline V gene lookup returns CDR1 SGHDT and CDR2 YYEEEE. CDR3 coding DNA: TGTGCCAGCAGCTCTGGGACTAGCGGGAGTAATGAGCAGTTCTTC. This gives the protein CASSSGTSGSNEQFF.

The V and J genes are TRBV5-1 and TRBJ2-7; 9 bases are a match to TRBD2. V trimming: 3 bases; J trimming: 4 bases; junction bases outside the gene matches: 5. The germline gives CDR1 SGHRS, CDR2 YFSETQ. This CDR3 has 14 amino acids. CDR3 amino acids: CASSSATSGYEQYF. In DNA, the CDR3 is TGCGCCAGCAGCTCTGCGACTAGCGGTTACGAGCAGTACTTC.

Written as DNA, the CDR3 is TGTGCCAGTAGTAATTTCGGAGCCGATCTCTACAATGAGCAGTTCTTC. Residues: CASSNFGADLYNEQFF. This chain uses TRBV19 with TRBJ2-1; D is undetermined. Trimming removed 4 bases from V and 3 bases from J, with 16 bases in between. CDR3 length: 16 residues. Per the germline V gene, CDR1 is LNHDA and CDR2 is SQIVND (reference sequence).

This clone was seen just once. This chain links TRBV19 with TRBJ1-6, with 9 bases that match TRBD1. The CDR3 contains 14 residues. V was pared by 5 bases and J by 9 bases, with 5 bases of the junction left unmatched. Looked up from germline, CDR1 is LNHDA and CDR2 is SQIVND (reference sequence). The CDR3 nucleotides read TGTGCCAGTAGTGAGGGACAGGGAACTTCACCCCTCCACTTT. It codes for CASSEGQGTSPLHF.

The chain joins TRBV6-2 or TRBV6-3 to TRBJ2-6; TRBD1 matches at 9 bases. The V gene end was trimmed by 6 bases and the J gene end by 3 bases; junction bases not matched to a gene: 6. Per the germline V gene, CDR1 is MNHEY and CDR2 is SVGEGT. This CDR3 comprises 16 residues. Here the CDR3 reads CASSPNRGLGANVLTF. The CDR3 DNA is TGTGCCAGCAGCCCTAACAGGGGGCTTGGGGCCAACGTCCTGACTTTC.